The clone carrying this TCR beta chain was counted many times. Its antigen is not known. The repertoire came from unfractionated whole blood and reflected all unsorted peripheral T cells. This entry belongs to a study of HIV-infected patients and healthy controls. Whole-study findings and limits: Compared with untreated HIV+ repertoires, healthy controls showed roughly threefold more distinct CDR3s and higher Shannon diversity. Donor HLA types were not determined in the study.

cDNA was made from about 510 ng RNA using alpha and beta constant primers. Separate chain-specific third strand synthesis with multiplexing indices produced the alpha and beta libraries. One primer pair amplified all rearrangements per chain; each cDNA got molecular barcodes. The library had 12-nucleotide molecular identifiers formed by two random hexamers joined together. One entry per CDR3 protein, called by TCRdb with MiXCR from the 5' RACE reads. The table records roughly 17,000 distinct CDR3 sequences, over 5% of them present only once. There are 14 residues in the CDR3. From germline, CDR1 is SGHRS and CDR2 YFSETQ. The V and J ends lost 2 bases and 8 bases, in that order; junction bases with no gene match: 6.

The TCR was taken from an adult in good health. The rearrangement uses TRBV5-1 and TRBJ1-2; TRBD1 aligns across 10 bases. Sequenced: blood. The CDR3 coding sequence is TGCGCCAGCAGCTTCGCGGGGACAGGGGCCGGCTACACCTTC. Protein sequence: CASSFAGTGAGYTF.